Below, 27 T cell receptor beta chains from the same sample are listed, as sequenced in a study of cytotoxic CD8 clonotypes in ibrutinib-treated CLL. Sequenced by immunoSEQ multiplex PCR; TCRdb stores in-frame clones only, minus some. The top ten clones hold roughly 10% of a sample with about 200,000 clones, approximately 75% of them seen once. This specimen was PBMCs, taken after 12 months of ibrutinib treatment. Receptor source: a human donor with chronic lymphocytic leukemia.

The rearrangement links TRBV5-1 to TRBJ2-7; D gene uncertain. CDR1 is SGHRS and CDR2 is YFSETQ in the germline V gene. The CDR3 consists of 15 residues. The V gene lost 4 bases and the J gene lost 4 bases, with 18 bases spanning the gap. The CDR3, as DNA: TGCGCCAGCAGCGTTTCCCCCCCGGACGTTTACGAGCAGTACTTC. Translated, it gives CASSVSPPDVYEQYF.

DNA for the CDR3: TGCGCCAGCAGCATGAACCCTGGGACAGTCTATGGCTACACCTTC. It is translated as CASSMNPGTVYGYTF. The chain uses TRBV5-1 and TRBJ1-2, with 7 bases aligning to TRBD1. Germline CDR1 and CDR2: SGHRS and YFSETQ. V was clipped by 4 bases and J by 4 bases; unmatched bases: 10. The CDR3 runs 15 residues.

This clone has only one observation. This rearrangement joins TRBV2 to TRBJ2-1; TRBD2 matches 10 bases. The CDR3 runs 16 residues. V lost 10 bases, J lost 4 bases, and 13 bases stayed unmatched. Germline V lookup: CDR1 SNHLY, CDR2 FYNNEI. In nucleotides, the CDR3 is TGTGCCACCCCCGGGGGGGCTAGCGGGAGTTACAATGAGCAGTTCTTC. It codes for CATPGGASGSYNEQFF.

The CDR3 protein is CASSPNPGQPRRGIYF. CDR3 nucleotides: TGTGCCAGCAGCCCAAATCCGGGACAGCCGCGCCGGGGAATATACTTC. The gene calls are TRBV7-9 and TRBJ2-7, with 7 bases aligning to TRBD1. Per the germline V gene, CDR1 is SEHNR and CDR2 is FQNEAQ (reference sequence). The trim removed 5 bases at V and 13 bases at J, leaving 23 bases unmatched. The CDR3 loop spans 16 amino acids.

The chain uses TRBV7-3 and TRBJ2-3; D possibly corresponds to TRBD1 (5 bases). The CDR3 is 14 residues long. The germline V and J ends were trimmed by 2 bases and 2 bases, with 8 bases remaining between them. Germline CDR1 and CDR2: SGHTA and FQGTGA. In nucleotides, the CDR3 is TGTGCCAGCAGCTTAGAAGGGGCCACAGATACGCAGTATTTT. This translates into CASSLEGATDTQYF. The complete variable domain, with remaining parts taken from reference TRBV7-3 and TRBJ2-3, reads GAGVSQTPSNKVTEKGKYVELRCDPISGHTALYWYRQSLGQGPEFLIYFQGTGAADDSGLPNDRFFAVRPEGSVSTLKIQRTERGDSAVYLCASSLEGATDTQYFGPGTRLTVL.

V usage is TRBV6-5 and J usage is TRBJ2-1, with 9 nucleotides matching TRBD2. J lost 3 bases, V lost 7 bases, and 7 bases had no gene match. Germline CDR1 reads MNHEY; CDR2 reads SVGAGI. The CDR3 is 15 amino acids. For the CDR3, the DNA is TGTGCCAGCACCTCCGCGGGAGGGATCTACAATGAGCAGTTCTTC. The encoded protein is CASTSAGGIYNEQFF.

V usage is TRBV11-1 and J usage is TRBJ2-7; 7 nucleotides align to TRBD1. The V and J ends lost 4 bases and 3 bases, in that order; junction bases with no gene match: 3. The length of the CDR3 is 13 residues. Germline V gene data show CDR1 as SGHAT and CDR2 as FQDESV (reference sequence). The CDR3, as DNA: TGTGCCAGCAGCTGGGGACAGATCTACGAGCAGTACTTC. Translating it yields CASSWGQIYEQYF.

This clone was recorded a few times. The chain combines TRBV5-1 with TRBJ1-2; D may be TRBD1 (6 bases). This CDR3 contains 14 residues. V lost 2 bases, J lost 7 bases, and 15 bases lay in between. Germline loops: CDR1 SGHRS, CDR2 YFSETQ. CDR3 sequence (DNA): TGCGCCAGCAGCTTTAACGGAGGGGGTGCTGGCTACACCTTC. It yields the protein CASSFNGGGAGYTF.

V gene TRBV15 combines with J gene TRBJ2-7; TRBD2 matches 12 bases. J was trimmed by 2 bases and V by 1 base; bases with no gene match: 3. CDR1 and CDR2 from the germline V gene are LNHNV and YYDKDF (reference sequence). CDR3 length: 16 residues. The CDR3 coding sequence is TGTGCCACCAGCAGAGGGACTAGCGGGGCCCCCTACGAGCAGTACTTC. As protein: CATSRGTSGAPYEQYF.

Points on this clone: This could be a read error, since a much larger clone is one nucleotide away. This sample also contains other DNA sequences that code for the same CDR3. This chain uses TRBV7-9 with TRBJ2-5; D uncertain. Between the trimmed V and J ends, which lost 6 bases and 1 base, there was a span of 3 bases. The CDR3 runs to 11 residues. The germline V gene has CDR1 SEHNR and CDR2 FQNEAQ (reference sequence). In DNA form, the CDR3 reads TGTGCCAGCAGTCCCCAAGAGACCCAGTACTTC. Translated, it gives CASSPQETQYF.

This chain connects TRBV27 to TRBJ2-7; D gene unclear. Germline values: CDR1 MNHEY, CDR2 SMNVEV (reference sequence). V was cut by 4 bases and J by 0 bases, with 7 bases left in between. The CDR3 has 13 amino acids. Written as DNA, the CDR3 is TGTGCCAGCAGTTCCTATAGCTCCTACGAGCAGTACTTC. Its protein is CASSSYSSYEQYF.

V is TRBV19 and J is TRBJ2-3; D is perhaps TRBD1 or TRBD2 (5 bases each). The CDR3 sequence is 13 residues long. Between the trimmed V and J ends, which lost 8 bases and 2 bases, there was a span of 11 bases. Germline lookup yields CDR1 LNHDA and CDR2 SQIVND (reference sequence). The CDR3 bases are TGTGCCAGTCGGGGCATCCCCACAGATACGCAGTATTTT. Residues: CASRGIPTDTQYF.

The rearrangement joins TRBV15 to TRBJ2-1; 7 positions match TRBD2. J was trimmed by 0 bases and V by 1 base; bases with no gene match: 0. The CDR3 covers 15 residues. CDR1 is LNHNV and CDR2 is YYDKDF in the germline V gene (reference sequence). Written as DNA, the CDR3 is TGTGCCACCAGCAGAGCGGGGGGCTCCTACAATGAGCAGTTCTTC. Protein: CATSRAGGSYNEQFF.

This clone was seen a few times. The chain joins TRBV6-6 to TRBJ2-2; maybe TRBD1 (6 bases). V lost 6 bases and J 4 bases, leaving 9 bases between the germline ends. Germline lookup yields CDR1 MNHNY and CDR2 SVGAGI (reference sequence). The CDR3 runs 13 residues. The CDR3 DNA reads TGTGCCAGCAGCTTACAGGGCACCGGGGAGCTGTTTTTT. Translating it yields CASSLQGTGELFF.

This clone has more than one count but fewer than ten. The rearrangement joins TRBV5-1 to TRBJ2-5; the D is unclear. Per germline, CDR1 SGHRS and CDR2 YFSETQ. Trimming pared 0 bases from V and 1 base from J, leaving 7 bases between. CDR3 length: 14 amino acids. CDR3 residues: CASSLVHSQETQYF. The CDR3 DNA reads TGCGCCAGCAGCTTGGTCCATTCCCAAGAGACCCAGTACTTC.

The V gene is TRBV27, the J gene TRBJ1-4; the match to TRBD1 covers 8 bases. Germline-derived CDR1 and CDR2 are MNHEY and SMNVEV (reference sequence). The CDR3 covers 14 residues. The ends lost 8 bases at V and 8 bases at J; junction bases unmatched: 10. CDR3: CASQGAGEEEKLFF. The CDR3 DNA reads TGTGCCAGCCAGGGGGCAGGGGAGGAGGAAAAACTGTTTTTT.

This clone appeared a few times. The CDR3 loop is CASSTWTGGGNTGELFF. The CDR3 region has the DNA TGTGCCAGCAGCACGTGGACAGGCGGCGGGAACACCGGGGAGCTGTTTTTT. This sequence joins TRBV7-6 and TRBJ2-2; 7 positions match TRBD1. Germline trimming cut 5 bases from V and 1 base from J; bases unmatched to any gene: 10. The CDR3 has 17 residues. CDR1 is SGHVS, CDR2 FNYEAQ, per germline.

This clone was seen only once. The chain uses TRBV4-1 and TRBJ2-7; TRBD2 matches 11 bases. Germline-derived CDR1 and CDR2 are MGHRA and YSYEKL. This CDR3 has 18 residues. The ends lost 2 bases at V and 2 bases at J; junction bases unmatched: 11. CDR3 DNA sequence: TGCGCCAGCAGCCAACCTATGCTCGTTAGCGGGAGGGCCTACGAGCAGTACTTC. Translating gives CASSQPMLVSGRAYEQYF.

This clone has a single count. The genes are TRBV6-5 and TRBJ1-4, with TRBD1 matching 7 bases. V was pared by 6 bases and J by 7 bases, with 11 bases of the junction left unmatched. The germline gives CDR1 MNHEY, CDR2 SVGAGI. CDR3 length: 15 residues. CDR3 coding DNA: TGTGCCAGCAGGCCAGACAGGGTATTTTCTGAAAAACTGTTTTTT. The encoded protein is CASRPDRVFSEKLFF.

This rearrangement joins TRBV4-1 to TRBJ2-4; D unresolved. Trimming took off 1 base at V and 12 bases at J, with 13 bases between the two ends. The CDR3 has 13 amino acids. Germline CDR1 reads MGHRA; CDR2 reads YSYEKL. CDR3 protein: CASSQAPPSPQYF. The CDR3 nucleotides read TGCGCCAGCAGCCAAGCTCCTCCCAGCCCTCAGTACTTC.

V gene TRBV2 combines with J gene TRBJ2-2; 8 nucleotides match TRBD2. Germline CDR1 is SNHLY and CDR2 is FYNNEI. Trimming removed 6 bases from V and 1 base from J; junction bases left unmatched: 4. The CDR3 has 15 amino acids. CDR3 loop: CASSRLAGNTGELFF. The CDR3 bases are TGTGCCAGCAGCCGGCTAGCGGGGAACACCGGGGAGCTGTTTTTT.

This clone was picked up one time. The chain combines TRBV23-1 with TRBJ2-7; 11 nucleotides line up with TRBD1. TRBV23-1 is classed as an ORF, of uncertain function. Germline trimming cut 7 bases from V and 4 bases from J; bases unmatched to any gene: 15. The CDR3 totals 17 residues. CDR3 residues: CASTALRDRGLRYEQYF. Here the CDR3 DNA reads TGCGCCAGCACCGCGTTGAGGGACAGGGGGTTGAGGTACGAGCAGTACTTC.

CDR3 protein: CASSLTYPTGELFF. The CDR3, as DNA: TGTGCCAGCAGCCTCACGTACCCCACCGGGGAGCTGTTTTTT. The gene calls are TRBV6-5 and TRBJ2-2; D gene unclear. There are 14 residues in the CDR3. With 6 bases removed from V and 4 bases from J, the gap between germline ends came to 12 bases. The germline gives CDR1 MNHEY, CDR2 SVGAGI.

This sequence joins TRBV27 and TRBJ2-7, with 8 positions matching TRBD1. The CDR3 totals 16 residues. V shed 3 bases and J 0 bases; nucleotides not matched to a gene: 7. The germline CDR1 and CDR2 sequences are MNHEY and SMNVEV (reference sequence). Written as DNA, the CDR3 is TGTGCCAGCAGTTTTCGGCAGGGGGCCGGCTCCTACGAGCAGTACTTC. Protein sequence: CASSFRQGAGSYEQYF.

The chain employs TRBV4-2 and TRBJ1-3, with no clear D. The CDR3 sequence is 16 residues long. Trimming cost V 1 base and J 0 bases, with 10 bases left between them. Germline CDR1 is LGHNA and CDR2 is YNFKEQ. CDR3 residues: CASSQVYGGSGNTIYF. CDR3 sequence (DNA): TGTGCCAGCAGCCAAGTCTACGGCGGCTCTGGAAACACCATATATTTT.

The V and J genes are TRBV28 and TRBJ1-2; maybe TRBD1 (5 bases). This CDR3 spans 14 amino acids. Trimming cost V 4 bases and J 4 bases, with 13 bases left between them. The V gene's germline CDR1 is MDHEN and CDR2 SYDVKM. The CDR3 DNA reads TGTGCCAGCAGTTACCCTGGGGGTACCTATGGCTACACCTTC. Its protein product is CASSYPGGTYGYTF.

This clone occurred once. The chain is built from TRBV14 and TRBJ2-7; 10 nucleotides agree with TRBD2. CDR1 and CDR2 from the germline V gene are SGHDN and FVKESK. The CDR3 has 16 residues. The V and J ends lost 5 bases and 3 bases, in that order; junction bases with no gene match: 10. This chain's CDR3 is CASSLLAGLTHYEQYF. The CDR3 DNA is TGTGCCAGCAGCTTACTAGCGGGGCTCACCCACTACGAGCAGTACTTC.